This TCR beta chain was sequenced in a study of graft-versus-host responses after intestinal transplantation. Overall study: Following induction with anti-thymocyte globulin, all recipients were given tacrolimus and steroids for three to four years. Study-level findings and limits: Graft-donor T cell macrochimerism coincided with high graft-versus-host to host-versus-graft clonal ratios in allografts. GvH clones were found in recipient marrow; some appeared first in ileum or blood.

The CDR3 extends over 12 amino acids. V dropped 6 bases and J dropped 6 bases, with 12 bases sitting between them. Looked up from germline, CDR1 is SGHNT and CDR2 is YENEEA. Measured with immunoSEQ multiplex PCR; TCRdb has only the in-frame clones, and not every one. The table has 120,000 or so clones, 90% to 95% seen once. In the case of this clone: Antigen: not known.

Sequenced here: unstimulated CD8+ T cells sorted from spleen or lymph node cells, sampled before intestinal transplant. This sequence joins TRBV11-3 and TRBJ2-7; maybe TRBD1 (6 bases). The clonotype was recovered from a human donor who received an intestinal transplant. The CDR3 DNA sequence: TGTGCCAGCAGAGGGTTACAGGGCGAGCAGTACTTC. It yields the protein CASRGLQGEQYF.